This T cell receptor beta chain originates from a study of blood T cell repertoires in COVID-19. The wider study: Specimens from acute and convalescent COVID-19 originated in the United States, Italy and Spain.

Authors' processing steps: Reference gene primer amplification gave estimated nucleated cell counts. Only in-frame clones appear in the TCRdb table, and some are missing; sequencing was by immunoSEQ multiplex PCR. V and J calls plus clone size are reproduced from that table; the DNA served to infer D and trimming. In the table there are over 150,000 clones, roughly 80% of which are singletons. Trimming cost V 7 bases and J 3 bases, with 10 bases left between them. CDR3 length: 13 amino acids. V usage is TRBV12-3 or TRBV12-4 and J usage is TRBJ1-5; D gene uncertain. This clonotype was obtained from a man between 65 and 79 years old with active or convalescent COVID-19. The sequencing input was peripheral blood. As DNA, the CDR3 is TGTGCCAGCACAGGACTCAACAATCAGCCCCAGCATTTT. Its translation: CASTGLNNQPQHF.